The entry below gives a single T cell receptor (beta chain) sequence along with its context. This sample is part of a study of blood T cell repertoires in COVID-19. Study at large: COVID-19 samples collected from the United States, Italy and Spain covered acute and convalescent phases.

CDR1 is SGHDT, CDR2 YYEEEE, per germline. V lost 3 bases, J lost 6 bases, and 12 bases lay in between. The CDR3 runs to 13 residues. TCRdb's table, derived via immunoSEQ multiplex PCR, lists solely in-frame clones and lacks some. The profile covers about 140,000 clones, with approximately 87% appearing a single time and over 9% taken by the ten largest. The TCR comes from a man aged 60 to 69 who had recovered from COVID-19. The rearrangement links TRBV5-6 to TRBJ1-1; D is perhaps TRBD1 (6 bases). Sequencing was done on a sample of PBMCs or T cells enriched from blood (not recorded which). CDR3: CASSYRDWAEAFF. Here the CDR3 DNA reads TGTGCCAGCAGCTACAGGGATTGGGCTGAAGCTTTCTTT.